The rows below give T cell receptor beta chains drawn from one sample of a study of response to subunit inactivated influenza vaccine. TCRdb re-analysed the RT-PCR reads in MiXCR, keeping a single row per CDR3 protein. The table lists about 240,000 distinct CDR3 sequences, more than 10% of them singletons. Source: non-naive T cells sorted from PBMCs, taken around 14 days before vaccination. The receptor set was obtained from a man in his forties or fifties who received an inactivated influenza vaccine. Both conserved end residues are part of each CDR3. The D gene is left open where the match is weak. Rows give clone size only sometimes, using once, few, many, or a class for an expanded clone.

j_gene: TRBJ2-5; v_gene: TRBV10-3; abundance: .; d_gene: .; CDR3aa: CAISGTSRETQYF; CDR3nt: TGTGCCATCAGCGGGACGAGTCGAGAGACCCAGTACTTC
j_gene: TRBJ2-1; v_gene: TRBV20-1; abundance: many; d_gene: TRBD2; CDR3aa: CSAPPGGRDNEQFF; CDR3nt: TGCAGTGCCCCCCCGGGGGGACGAGACAATGAGCAGTTCTTC
j_gene: TRBJ2-5; v_gene: TRBV20-1; abundance: many; d_gene: TRBD2; CDR3aa: CSASLAGGPETQYF; CDR3nt: TGCAGTGCCTCTCTAGCGGGAGGGCCAGAGACCCAGTACTTC
j_gene: TRBJ2-1; v_gene: TRBV20-1; abundance: few; d_gene: TRBD1; CDR3aa: CSAEGQGGFNEQFF; CDR3nt: TGCAGTGCGGAGGGACAGGGGGGTTTCAATGAGCAGTTCTTC
j_gene: TRBJ1-5; v_gene: TRBV4-3; abundance: few; d_gene: .; CDR3aa: CASSQVWGGGDQPQHF; CDR3nt: TGCGCCAGCAGCCAAGTATGGGGCGGAGGGGATCAGCCCCAGCATTTT
j_gene: TRBJ1-4; v_gene: TRBV12-3/TRBV12-4; abundance: many; d_gene: .; CDR3aa: CASSFQHEKLFF; CDR3nt: TGTGCCAGCAGTTTCCAGCACGAAAAACTGTTTTTT
j_gene: TRBJ1-1; v_gene: TRBV6-6; abundance: .; d_gene: .; CDR3aa: CASEAAPEAFF; CDR3nt: TGTGCCTCCGAGGCGGCTCCTGAAGCTTTCTTT
j_gene: TRBJ1-2; v_gene: TRBV6-1; abundance: many; d_gene: .; CDR3aa: CASPLRQCGYGYTF; CDR3nt: TGTGCCAGCCCCCTAAGACAGTGCGGCTATGGCTACACCTTC
j_gene: TRBJ2-3; v_gene: TRBV24-1; abundance: few; d_gene: .; CDR3aa: CATSDGHTSTDTQYF; CDR3nt: TGTGCCACCAGTGACGGGCACACTAGCACAGATACGCAGTATTTT
j_gene: TRBJ1-1; v_gene: TRBV12-5; abundance: .; d_gene: .; CDR3aa: CASDPRGSSGTEAFF; CDR3nt: TGTGCTAGTGACCCTCGAGGATCGAGTGGCACTGAAGCTTTCTTT
j_gene: TRBJ2-5; v_gene: TRBV7-2; abundance: few; d_gene: .; CDR3aa: CASSLGQSETQYF; CDR3nt: TGTGCCAGCAGCCTGGGACAATCAGAGACCCAGTACTTC
j_gene: TRBJ1-1; v_gene: TRBV6-5; abundance: .; d_gene: .; CDR3aa: CASSYEGRTEAFF; CDR3nt: TGTGCCAGCAGTTATGAGGGGAGGACTGAAGCTTTCTTT
j_gene: TRBJ2-3; v_gene: TRBV5-1; abundance: few; d_gene: TRBD1; CDR3aa: CASSPGTGRTDTQYF; CDR3nt: TGCGCCAGCAGCCCAGGGACAGGGAGGACAGATACGCAGTATTTT
j_gene: TRBJ2-5; v_gene: TRBV12-3/TRBV12-4; abundance: many; d_gene: .; CDR3aa: CASSLTGATETQYF; CDR3nt: TGTGCCAGCAGTTTAACCGGGGCGACGGAGACCCAGTACTTC
j_gene: TRBJ1-2; v_gene: TRBV28; abundance: .; d_gene: TRBD1; CDR3aa: CTSSFVQGNGYTF; CDR3nt: TGTACCAGCAGTTTTGTACAGGGGAATGGCTACACCTTC
j_gene: TRBJ2-5; v_gene: TRBV7-2; abundance: few; d_gene: .; CDR3aa: CASSLTPGRQETQYF; CDR3nt: TGTGCCAGCAGCTTAACCCCGGGCAGACAAGAGACCCAGTACTTC
j_gene: TRBJ2-1; v_gene: TRBV6-1; abundance: many; d_gene: .; CDR3aa: CASSLGGIDEQFF; CDR3nt: TGTGCCAGCTCCCTTGGGGGGATCGATGAGCAGTTCTTC
j_gene: TRBJ1-2; v_gene: TRBV7-9; abundance: .; d_gene: .; CDR3aa: CASSLSKQHYGYTF; CDR3nt: TGTGCCAGCAGCTTGTCTAAGCAGCACTATGGCTACACCTTC
j_gene: TRBJ2-2; v_gene: TRBV14; abundance: .; d_gene: TRBD1; CDR3aa: CASKAGGTGELFF; CDR3nt: TGTGCCAGCAAGGCAGGGGGCACCGGGGAGCTGTTTTTT
j_gene: TRBJ2-1; v_gene: TRBV9; abundance: many; d_gene: .; CDR3aa: CASSVSPEYNEQFF; CDR3nt: TGTGCCAGCAGCGTAAGCCCAGAGTACAATGAGCAGTTCTTC
j_gene: TRBJ1-2; v_gene: TRBV20-1; abundance: many; d_gene: TRBD1; CDR3aa: CSASPGQGRSYNYGYTF; CDR3nt: TGCAGTGCTAGCCCCGGACAGGGCCGCTCTTATAACTATGGCTACACCTTC
j_gene: TRBJ2-1; v_gene: TRBV5-1; abundance: .; d_gene: .; CDR3aa: CASSPLGRNEQFF; CDR3nt: TGCGCCAGCAGCCCTTTGGGGAGGAATGAGCAGTTCTTC
j_gene: TRBJ2-7; v_gene: TRBV18; abundance: many; d_gene: TRBD2; CDR3aa: CASSLGLAGYEQYF; CDR3nt: TGTGCCAGCTCACTGGGACTAGCGGGCTACGAGCAGTACTTC
j_gene: TRBJ2-4; v_gene: TRBV4-2; abundance: few; d_gene: TRBD2; CDR3aa: CASSQDRLAGVNIQYF; CDR3nt: TGTGCCAGCAGCCAAGATCGGCTAGCGGGGGTAAACATTCAGTACTTC